This T cell receptor (beta chain) was obtained from a study of T cells in women clearing cervical HPV infection. At the level of the study: Case blood was drawn when the lesion was first found; control blood after infection became undetectable.

Regarding the study as a whole: Cases carried less TRBV6-7 than controls: around 0.11% versus 0.15%.

About this clone: No antigen is known for it. Read data end 3 residues before the CDR3 end; the end is taken from the germline J gene.

Measured with immunoSEQ multiplex PCR; TCRdb has only the in-frame clones, and not every one. In total, the table holds 44,000 or so clones. Germline V gene data show CDR1 as SGHTA and CDR2 as FQGNSA. The CDR3 totals 15 residues. V shed 2 bases and J 5 bases; nucleotides not matched to a gene: 3. The sample was blood buffy coat. The V call is TRBV7-2, the J call TRBJ2-1; TRBD2 matches 10 bases. The clonotype originates from a woman between 18 and 69 years old with a cervical HPV16 infection that either progressed to CIN3+ or cleared (not recorded which). The CDR3 protein is CASSLLSGGHNEQFF. The covered CDR3 bases are TGTGCCAGCAGCTTACTTAGCGGGGGGCACAATGAG.